Listed here are 27 T cell receptor beta chains from one sample, sequenced in a study of cytomegalovirus exposure and HLA in healthy donors (dated by TCRdb to about 2017). Preparation of the library involved the immunoSEQ multiplex PCR assay. The multiplex PCR relied on a mix of 60 forward primers for TCR Vbeta segments and 13 reverse primers for TCR Jbeta segments. TCRdb provides this immuneACCESS table in a form limited to in-frame rearrangements. Some clones are lacking; in checked studies, under half of them reflect an unresolved V gene, and why the rest are absent is not known. This sample is represented by approximately 180,000 clones; almost 80% of them were singletons. The ten top clones hold 6.3% of the sample. Sequenced material: PBMCs. The receptors come from a man in his forties in good health and CMV-seropositive.

V gene TRBV5-5 combines with J gene TRBJ2-7; TRBD1 matches at 9 bases. CDR1 is SGHKS, CDR2 YYEKEE, per germline (reference sequence). The V segment lost 0 bases and the J segment 4 bases; nucleotides outside the gene matches: 5. The CDR3 runs to 15 residues. The CDR3 DNA reads as TGTGCCAGCAGCTTGGCCGGAGGACAGGGGTACGAGCAGTACTTC. This translates into CASSLAGGQGYEQYF.

The chain uses TRBV5-4 and TRBJ2-7; 14 bases agree with TRBD2. The V and J ends lost 4 bases and 3 bases, in that order; junction bases with no gene match: 9. CDR1 is SGHNT, CDR2 YYREEE, per germline (reference sequence). The CDR3 length is 17 residues. CDR3 bases: TGTGCCAGCAGCGCTGGGGGACTAGCGGGAGTTTACTACGAGCAGTACTTC. This translates into CASSAGGLAGVYYEQYF. Complete variable domain (other parts from reference TRBV5-4 and TRBJ2-7): ETGVTQSPTHLIKTRGQQVTLRCSSQSGHNTVSWYQQALGQGPQFIFQYYREEENGRGNFPPRFSGLQFPNYSSELNVNALELDDSALYLCASSAGGLAGVYYEQYFGPGTRLTVT.

The V and J genes are TRBV2 and TRBJ2-7; TRBD2 agrees at 10 bases. The CDR3 spans 15 residues. Per the germline V gene, CDR1 is SNHLY and CDR2 is FYNNEI. With 6 bases clipped from V and 1 base from J, the junction kept 6 bases outside the gene matches. The CDR3 sequence: CASRTGLAASYEQYF. DNA for the CDR3: TGTGCCAGCAGAACTGGACTAGCGGCTTCCTACGAGCAGTACTTC.

This rearrangement joins TRBV6-1 to TRBJ2-7; 8 bases map to TRBD2. Trimming took 5 bases from V and 0 from J; bases not matched to a gene: 6. The V gene's germline CDR1 is MNHNS and CDR2 SASEGT. This CDR3 spans 15 amino acids. The CDR3 sequence: CASSLAGHSSYEQYF. CDR3 nucleotide sequence: TGTGCCAGCAGTTTAGCGGGACATAGCTCCTACGAGCAGTACTTC.

V gene TRBV7-9 combines with J gene TRBJ1-1, with 7 bases lining up with TRBD1. V was clipped by 4 bases and J by 4 bases; unmatched bases: 12. The CDR3 is made up of 16 amino acids. CDR1 and CDR2 (germline): SEHNR, FQNEAQ (reference sequence). The CDR3 reads CASSSLTTGIGTEAFF. In DNA, the CDR3 is TGTGCCAGCAGCTCACTTACGACAGGGATTGGCACTGAAGCTTTCTTT. The whole variable domain, filled in from reference TRBV7-9 and TRBJ1-1, reads DTGVSQNPRHKITKRGQNVTFRCDPISEHNRLYWYRQTLGQGPEFLTYFQNEAQLEKSRLLSDRFSAERPKGSFSTLEIQRTEQGDSAMYLCASSSLTTGIGTEAFFGQGTRLTVV.

The chain is built from TRBV4-1 and TRBJ1-2; 8 nucleotides agree with TRBD1. With V trimmed by 0 bases and J by 3 bases, 6 bases remained unmatched. Germline V gene lookup returns CDR1 MGHRA and CDR2 YSYEKL. This CDR3 contains 16 residues. The CDR3 spells CASSQEGTGLDYGYTF. The CDR3 region has the DNA TGCGCCAGCAGCCAAGAAGGGACAGGCCTCGACTATGGCTACACCTTC.

In its sample, this clone was seen once. Additional DNA sequences in this sample encode the identical CDR3. The rearrangement joins TRBV4-1 to TRBJ2-7; 13 positions agree with TRBD2. Unmatched junction bases numbered 7, after V lost 6 bases and J lost 2 bases. The CDR3 is made up of 16 amino acids. Germline CDR1 and CDR2: MGHRA and YSYEKL. The CDR3 spells CASRQQLAGGPYEQYF. The CDR3, as DNA: TGCGCCAGCAGACAGCAACTAGCGGGAGGGCCCTACGAGCAGTACTTC.

This clone turned up a few times. The chain couples TRBV5-4 to TRBJ1-2; TRBD1 aligns across 7 bases. Looked up from germline, CDR1 is SGHNT and CDR2 is YYREEE (reference sequence). The CDR3 has 13 amino acids. The ends lost 2 bases at V and 7 bases at J; junction bases unmatched: 5. This chain's CDR3 is CASSFPRGLGYTF. The CDR3 bases are TGTGCCAGCAGCTTCCCGAGGGGGCTTGGCTACACCTTC.

This clone was counted a few times. The V and J genes are TRBV11-3 and TRBJ1-1; D is uncertain. Germline-derived CDR1 and CDR2 are SGHNT and YENEEA. The CDR3 length is 13 residues. The V end lost 2 bases, the J end lost 8 bases, and 12 bases lay between the germline ends. In nucleotides, the CDR3 is TGTGCCAGCAGCTTAAGGATGGCCGGGGAAGCTTTCTTT. Its translation is CASSLRMAGEAFF.

A single count supports this clone. This chain's CDR3 is CASSPGPGTIYF. The CDR3 DNA sequence: TGTGCCAGCAGCCCTGGCCCTGGCACCATATATTTT. The chain combines TRBV16 with TRBJ1-3; D is uncertain. CDR1 is KGHSY, CDR2 FQNENV, per germline. The CDR3 extends over 12 amino acids. V lost 4 bases, J lost 9 bases, and 10 bases lay in between.

The V and J genes are TRBV5-1 and TRBJ2-1; D gene unclear. The V end was cut by 7 bases, the J end by 8 bases, with 16 bases between. CDR1 and CDR2 (germline): SGHRS, YFSETQ. This CDR3 comprises 13 residues. CDR3 nucleotide sequence: TGCGCCAGCTCAAACTTTCAAGTGGATGAGCAGTTCTTC. Translating it yields CASSNFQVDEQFF.

V is TRBV9 and J is TRBJ2-1; 7 nucleotides agree with TRBD2. V lost 0 bases and J lost 5; bases outside the gene matches: 5. Germline V gives CDR1 SGDLS, CDR2 YYNGEE. The CDR3 spans 15 residues. CDR3 bases: TGTGCCAGCAGCGTAGGCCCTGCGGGAGACAATGAGCAGTTCTTC. It yields the protein CASSVGPAGDNEQFF.

The chain recombines TRBV27 with TRBJ2-7; D is undetermined. Germline V gives CDR1 MNHEY, CDR2 SMNVEV (reference sequence). V was shortened by 4 bases and J by 2 bases, with 12 bases between the two germline ends. The CDR3 has 14 amino acids. The DNA of the CDR3 is TGTGCCAGCAGTTCCCACAGCTTCCCCTACGAGCAGTACTTC. Its protein is CASSSHSFPYEQYF.

This chain joins TRBV25-1 and TRBJ1-4; D is unclear. Trimming left V 8 bases short and J 0 bases short, with 7 bases between. Germline CDR1 and CDR2: MGHDK and SYGVNS. CDR3 size: 13 residues. Here the CDR3 reads CASGGATNEKLFF. In DNA form, the CDR3 reads TGTGCCAGCGGCGGGGCAACTAATGAAAAACTGTTTTTT.

The V call is TRBV30, the J call TRBJ1-2; perhaps TRBD1 as D (6 bases). Trimming removed 3 bases at V and 4 bases at J, with 9 bases between. Germline-derived CDR1 and CDR2 are GTSNPN and SVGIG (reference sequence). The CDR3 runs 12 residues. CDR3 bases: TGTGCCTGGAGCCCAGGGGTCTATGGCTACACCTTC. Translated: CAWSPGVYGYTF.

The chain couples TRBV29-1 to TRBJ2-7; D perhaps matches TRBD2 (6 bases). There are 11 residues in the CDR3. Per germline, CDR1 SQVTM and CDR2 ANQGSEA. V lost 4 bases, J lost 4 bases, and 8 bases lay in between. The DNA for the CDR3 is TGCAGCGTTGGGCGGGAATACGAGCAGTACTTC. Residues: CSVGREYEQYF.

This clone has only a few counts. This chain links TRBV5-1 with TRBJ2-7; the D gene is possibly TRBD1 (5 bases). CDR3 length equals 16 residues. Per germline, CDR1 SGHRS and CDR2 YFSETQ. V was cut by 6 bases and J by 4 bases, with 23 bases left in between. This chain's CDR3 is CASNQWGTFGLYEQYF. In DNA, the CDR3 is TGCGCCAGCAACCAGTGGGGCACCTTCGGATTGTACGAGCAGTACTTC.

The V gene is TRBV9, the J gene TRBJ2-5; the D is unclear. Trimming took 0 bases from V and 1 from J, leaving 7 bases between them. CDR1 SGDLS and CDR2 YYNGEE come from the germline V gene. The CDR3 runs 14 residues. CDR3 protein: CASSVGNIQETQYF. The CDR3 bases are TGTGCCAGCAGCGTAGGAAACATCCAAGAGACCCAGTACTTC.

This rearrangement joins TRBV10-1 to TRBJ2-1; D perhaps matches TRBD2 (6 bases). The CDR3 contains 14 residues. Trimming took 4 bases from V and 10 from J, leaving 17 bases between them. Germline V gives CDR1 WNHNN, CDR2 SYGVQD (reference sequence). In DNA form, the CDR3 reads TGCGCCAGCAGTGTTGGGTCCGGGACTCGAGAGCAGTTCTTC. Amino acids: CASSVGSGTREQFF.

V usage is TRBV6-4 and J usage is TRBJ2-3; TRBD2 matches 7 bases. Trimming removed 4 bases from V and 4 bases from J; junction bases left unmatched: 2. Germline V gives CDR1 MRHNA, CDR2 SNTAGT. This CDR3 is 13 amino acids long. The CDR3 DNA sequence: TGTGCCAGCAGTGTAGGACTAGCAGATACGCAGTATTTT. Its translation is CASSVGLADTQYF.

This clone was detected once. The V gene is TRBV9, the J gene TRBJ2-5; D call uncertain. Germline assignment: CDR1 SGDLS and CDR2 YYNGEE. V dropped 4 bases and J dropped 1 base, with 14 bases sitting between them. CDR3 length equals 15 residues. CDR3: CASSPNPDTQETQYF. CDR3 DNA sequence: TGTGCCAGCAGCCCTAATCCCGACACCCAAGAGACCCAGTACTTC.

The V call is TRBV7-9, the J call TRBJ1-1; TRBD1 might be the D (5 bases). V lost 5 bases and J 1 base, leaving 14 bases between the germline ends. The CDR3 consists of 15 residues. Germline CDR1 reads SEHNR; CDR2 reads FQNEAQ (reference sequence). The CDR3 region is CASSEPDRPNTEAFF. CDR3 nucleotide sequence: TGTGCCAGCAGCGAGCCCGACAGACCGAACACTGAAGCTTTCTTT. The variable domain in full, completed from reference TRBV7-9 and TRBJ1-1, reads DTGVSQNPRHKITKRGQNVTFRCDPISEHNRLYWYRQTLGQGPEFLTYFQNEAQLEKSRLLSDRFSAERPKGSFSTLEIQRTEQGDSAMYLCASSEPDRPNTEAFFGQGTRLTVV.

This chain uses TRBV5-1 with TRBJ2-7; D perhaps matches TRBD1 (6 bases). Trimming removed 0 bases from V and 4 bases from J, with 11 bases in between. The CDR3 has 14 amino acids. Per the germline V gene, CDR1 is SGHRS and CDR2 is YFSETQ. The CDR3 DNA sequence: TGCGCCAGCAGCTTGGATCAGGGGATGTACGAGCAGTACTTC. It specifies CASSLDQGMYEQYF.

This clone occurred once. This chain joins TRBV5-1 and TRBJ2-1; possibly TRBD2 for D (8 bases). CDR1 and CDR2 from the germline V gene are SGHRS and YFSETQ. V lost 4 bases and J lost 7, with 18 bases in between. The CDR3 totals 15 residues. The DNA for the CDR3 is TGCGCCAGCAGCCCACAGGGGCGGGGGGAAAATGAGCAGTTCTTC. It is translated as CASSPQGRGENEQFF.

In this sample, this clone turned up once. The J gene is TRBJ2-6, the V gene TRBV7-3; 9 bases line up with TRBD2. Germline trimming cut 0 bases from V and 0 bases from J; bases unmatched to any gene: 0. Germline V gene lookup returns CDR1 SGHTA and CDR2 FQGTGA. The CDR3 totals 17 residues. The DNA for the CDR3 is TGTGCCAGCAGCTTAACTAGCGGGGGCTCTGGGGCCAACGTCCTGACTTTC. This gives the protein CASSLTSGGSGANVLTF.

The rearrangement links TRBV9 to TRBJ2-7; a weak D match, TRBD1 (6 bases). V lost 7 bases to trimming and J lost 0 bases, with 14 bases between them. The germline V gene has CDR1 SGDLS and CDR2 YYNGEE. The CDR3 is 14 residues long. The CDR3 DNA reads as TGTGCCAGCTCCAGGGGACAAAGCTCCTACGAGCAGTACTTC. It codes for CASSRGQSSYEQYF.

V gene TRBV28 combines with J gene TRBJ1-2, with TRBD1 matching 7 bases. The V and J ends lost 6 bases and 0 bases, in that order; junction bases with no gene match: 4. Germline V gene data show CDR1 as MDHEN and CDR2 as SYDVKM. This CDR3 is built from 14 residues. The CDR3 protein is CASSPGTANYGYTF. The DNA of the CDR3 is TGTGCCAGCAGCCCTGGGACAGCTAACTATGGCTACACCTTC.